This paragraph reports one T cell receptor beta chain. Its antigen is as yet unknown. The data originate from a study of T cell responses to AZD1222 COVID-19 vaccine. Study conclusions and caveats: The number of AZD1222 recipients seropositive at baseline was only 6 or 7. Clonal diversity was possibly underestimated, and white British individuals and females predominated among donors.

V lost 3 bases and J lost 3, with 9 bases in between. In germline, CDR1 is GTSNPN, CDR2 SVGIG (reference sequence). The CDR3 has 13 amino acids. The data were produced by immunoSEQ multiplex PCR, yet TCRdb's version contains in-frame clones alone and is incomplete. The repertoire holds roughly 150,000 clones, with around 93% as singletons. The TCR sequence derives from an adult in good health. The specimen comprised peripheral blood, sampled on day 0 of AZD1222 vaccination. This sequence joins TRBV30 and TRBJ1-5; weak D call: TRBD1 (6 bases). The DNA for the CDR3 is TGTGCCTGGAGCGGACAGATCAATCAGCCCCAGCATTTT. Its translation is CAWSGQINQPQHF.